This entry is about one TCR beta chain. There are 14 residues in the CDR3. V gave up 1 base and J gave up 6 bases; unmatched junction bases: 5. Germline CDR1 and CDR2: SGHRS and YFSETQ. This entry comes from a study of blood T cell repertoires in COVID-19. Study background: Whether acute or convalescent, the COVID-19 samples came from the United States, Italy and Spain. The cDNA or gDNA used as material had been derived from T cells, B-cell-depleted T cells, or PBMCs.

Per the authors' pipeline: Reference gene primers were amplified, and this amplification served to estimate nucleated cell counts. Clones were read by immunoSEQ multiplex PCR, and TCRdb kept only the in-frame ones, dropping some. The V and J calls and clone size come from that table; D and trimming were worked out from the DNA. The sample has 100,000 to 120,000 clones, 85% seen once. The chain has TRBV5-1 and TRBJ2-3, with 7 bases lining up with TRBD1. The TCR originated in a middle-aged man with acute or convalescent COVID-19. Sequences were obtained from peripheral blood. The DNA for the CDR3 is TGCGCCAGCAGCTTGACGGACAGGAGCGATACGCAGTATTTT. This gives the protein CASSLTDRSDTQYF. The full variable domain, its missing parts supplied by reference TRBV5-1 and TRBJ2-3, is KAGVTQTPRYLIKTRGQQVTLSCSPISGHRSVSWYQQTPGQGLQFLFEYFSETQRNKGNFPGRFSGRQFSNSRSEMNVSTLELGDSALYLCASSLTDRSDTQYFGPGTRLTVL.